This T cell receptor beta chain comes out of a study of cytomegalovirus exposure and HLA in healthy donors. CDR1 is SGHRS and CDR2 is YFSETQ in the germline V gene. This CDR3 is 15 amino acids long. 13 Jbeta primers and 60 Vbeta primers were used for the PCR. The method was immunoSEQ multiplex PCR; TCRdb's version includes in-frame clones alone and lacks a portion of them. The sample table includes approximately 58,000 clones. The chain uses TRBV5-1 and TRBJ2-5, with 10 positions matching TRBD1. The DNA end is more similar to TRBJ2-7, so the J call may be wrong. The sample consisted of PBMCs. The receptor comes from a man aged 18 to 30 in good health and CMV-seropositive. The CDR3 loop reads CASSPDRGEGYEQYF. CDR3 in DNA: TGCGCCAGCAGCCCGGACAGGGGGGAAGGCTACGAGCAGTACTTC.